Below are 24 T cell receptor beta chains sequenced from a single sample in a study of OX40 agonist ivuxolimab in advanced cancers. Assay: immunoSEQ multiplex PCR; the TCRdb copy retains only in-frame clones and omits some. The sample shows tens of thousands of clones, more than 70% of them seen only once. Sequences were derived from CD4+ or CD8+ T cells sorted from blood, sampled in a trial of the OX40 agonist ivuxolimab. Source of these receptors: an adult with an advanced solid tumor such as melanoma, head and neck, liver or kidney cancer.

The rearrangement links TRBV5-1 to TRBJ1-1; TRBD1 aligns across 7 bases. With 4 bases clipped from V and 1 base from J, the junction kept 10 bases outside the gene matches. This CDR3 spans 16 amino acids. Germline CDR1 and CDR2: SGHRS and YFSETQ. The CDR3 loop reads CASSPPGGARNTEAFF. CDR3 coding DNA: TGCGCCAGCAGCCCCCCAGGGGGGGCGAGGAACACTGAAGCTTTCTTT.

The chain couples TRBV5-1 to TRBJ2-5; TRBD2 is a possible D gene (5 bases). Looked up from germline, CDR1 is SGHRS and CDR2 is YFSETQ. The ends were cut back, 3 bases at V and 2 bases at J, with 14 bases in the middle. This CDR3 contains 15 residues. The CDR3 here is CASSSPPPGQETQYF. The CDR3 DNA reads TGCGCCAGCAGCTCCCCACCCCCGGGGCAAGAGACCCAGTACTTC. Full variable domain (remainder filled in from reference TRBV5-1 and TRBJ2-5): KAGVTQTPRYLIKTRGQQVTLSCSPISGHRSVSWYQQTPGQGLQFLFEYFSETQRNKGNFPGRFSGRQFSNSRSEMNVSTLELGDSALYLCASSSPPPGQETQYFGPGTRLLVL.

This clone was observed once. The chain is built from TRBV19 and TRBJ1-1, with a tentative D call TRBD1 (5 bases). Germline values: CDR1 LNHDA, CDR2 SQIVND (reference sequence). With 1 base removed from V and 0 bases from J, the gap between germline ends came to 9 bases. This CDR3 region has 15 residues. The CDR3 nucleotides read TGTGCCAGTAGTATAGGGCACAGGCTGAACACTGAAGCTTTCTTT. Its translation: CASSIGHRLNTEAFF.

CDR3 DNA sequence: TGTGCCAGCAGTCGGACAGGGTATGGCTACACCTTC. Protein product: CASSRTGYGYTF. The J gene is TRBJ1-2, the V gene TRBV6-6; 8 nucleotides line up with TRBD1. Germline CDR1 and CDR2: MNHNY and SVGAGI (reference sequence). V shed 5 bases, J shed 5 bases, and the junction held 1 base outside the gene matches. The CDR3 contains 12 residues.

V usage is TRBV29-1 and J usage is TRBJ1-1, with 10 bases matching TRBD1. The germline CDR1 and CDR2 sequences are SQVTM and ANQGSEA. With 4 bases clipped from V and 4 bases from J, the junction kept 9 bases outside the gene matches. This CDR3 comprises 15 residues. In nucleotides, the CDR3 is TGCAGCGTTGCAGGGACAGGGGCTCTCAGCACTGAAGCTTTCTTT. The encoded protein is CSVAGTGALSTEAFF. The whole variable domain, remainder taken from reference TRBV29-1 and TRBJ1-1, is SAVISQKPSRDICQRGTSLTIQCQVDSQVTMMFWYRQQPGQSLTLIATANQGSEATYESGFVIDKFPISRPNLTFSTLTVSNMSPEDSSIYLCSVAGTGALSTEAFFGQGTRLTVV.

V gene TRBV7-6 combines with J gene TRBJ2-5, with D perhaps TRBD1 or TRBD2 (7 bases each). This CDR3 contains 16 residues. In germline, CDR1 is SGHVS, CDR2 FNYEAQ. V shed 5 bases and J shed 1 base, with 17 bases lying between them. CDR3 region: CASSPWGGTVQETQYF. The CDR3 nucleotides are TGTGCCAGCAGCCCATGGGGGGGGACAGTCCAAGAGACCCAGTACTTC. The entire variable domain, with the rest obtained from reference TRBV7-6 and TRBJ2-5, is as follows: GAGVSQSPRYKVTKRGQDVALRCDPISGHVSLYWYRQALGQGPEFLTYFNYEAQQDKSGLPNDRFSAERPEGSISTLTIQRTEQRDSAMYRCASSPWGGTVQETQYFGPGTRLLVL.

The gene calls are TRBV6-1 and TRBJ2-1, with D possibly being TRBD1 or TRBD2 (6 bases each). The CDR3 spans 12 residues. Germline CDR1 and CDR2: MNHNS and SASEGT. The germline V and J ends were trimmed by 11 bases and 6 bases, with 14 bases remaining between them. As DNA, the CDR3 is TGTGCCGAGGGGGAGGTACTCAATGAGCAGTTCTTC. Its translation is CAEGEVLNEQFF.

The gene calls are TRBV30 and TRBJ2-5, with 7 bases lining up with TRBD1. The CDR3 spans 13 residues. The V segment lost 2 bases and the J segment 3 bases; nucleotides outside the gene matches: 3. Germline values: CDR1 GTSNPN, CDR2 SVGIG (reference sequence). The CDR3 coding sequence is TGTGCCTGGAGTAATGGACAGGAAGAGACCCAGTACTTC. It translates to CAWSNGQEETQYF.

The chain recombines TRBV11-2 with TRBJ2-5; the D is unclear. CDR3 length: 11 residues. Between the trimmed V and J ends, which lost 3 bases and 7 bases, there was a span of 6 bases. Germline V gene lookup returns CDR1 SGHAT and CDR2 FQNNGV. The CDR3 loop reads CASSFFGTQYF. The CDR3, as DNA: TGTGCCAGCAGCTTTTTTGGGACCCAGTACTTC.

This clone was recorded once. The chain has TRBV30 and TRBJ2-5; D gene unclear. The end of the DNA is better explained by TRBJ2-7, so the J call may be wrong. The CDR3 totals 11 residues. The germline CDR1 and CDR2 sequences are GTSNPN and SVGIG (reference sequence). CDR3 protein: CAWSSVYEQYF. The CDR3 nucleotides read TGTGCCTGGAGTTCCGTTTACGAGCAGTACTTC.

The chain is built from TRBV30 and TRBJ1-1; no clear D gene. The CDR3 totals 12 residues. The V gene lost 1 base and the J gene lost 7 bases, with 10 bases spanning the gap. Germline CDR1 GTSNPN, CDR2 SVGIG (reference sequence). DNA of the CDR3: TGTGCCTGGAGTGGGTTAGACCTTGAAGCTTTCTTT. Its translation is CAWSGLDLEAFF.

A note on this clone: The sample carries other DNA sequences with the same CDR3. This chain links TRBV7-3 with TRBJ2-3; tentatively, D is TRBD2 (6 bases). The CDR3 consists of 14 residues. CDR1 and CDR2 (germline): SGHTA, FQGTGA. Trimming took 3 bases from V and 0 from J, leaving 7 bases between them. CDR3 loop: CASSLGTSTDTQYF. CDR3 nucleotide sequence: TGTGCCAGCAGCTTGGGGACTAGCACAGATACGCAGTATTTT. Complete variable domain (other parts from reference TRBV7-3 and TRBJ2-3): GAGVSQTPSNKVTEKGKYVELRCDPISGHTALYWYRQSLGQGPEFLIYFQGTGAADDSGLPNDRFFAVRPEGSVSTLKIQRTERGDSAVYLCASSLGTSTDTQYFGPGTRLTVL.

In its sample, this clone is medium-sized. The CDR3 protein is CASSQVARWNYGYTF. In DNA, the CDR3 is TGTGCCAGCAGCCAAGTCGCCCGTTGGAACTATGGCTACACCTTC. The chain is built from TRBV11-2 and TRBJ1-2; D remains ambiguous. The germline V and J ends were trimmed by 5 bases and 2 bases, with 15 bases remaining between them. CDR3 size: 15 residues. The germline gives CDR1 SGHAT, CDR2 FQNNGV. The full variable domain, in which reference TRBV11-2 and TRBJ1-2 provide the parts outside the CDR3, is EAGVAQSPRYKIIEKRQSVAFWCNPISGHATLYWYQQILGQGPKLLIQFQNNGVVDDSQLPKDRFSAERLKGVDSTLKIQPAKLEDSAVYLCASSQVARWNYGYTFGSGTRLTVV.

This chain connects TRBV9 to TRBJ2-1, with a possible D match to TRBD2 (5 bases). V dropped 5 bases and J dropped 4 bases, with 16 bases sitting between them. Germline V gene sequence: CDR1 SGDLS, CDR2 YYNGEE. This CDR3 is built from 15 residues. The CDR3 here is CASSLLGVPYNEQFF. The CDR3 DNA reads TGTGCCAGCAGTCTTCTGGGAGTCCCATACAATGAGCAGTTCTTC.

This chain joins TRBV18 and TRBJ2-5, with 9 bases aligning to TRBD1. The CDR3 is made up of 18 amino acids. CDR1 and CDR2 (germline): KGHSH, LQKENI. V lost 0 bases, J lost 4 bases, and 12 bases stayed unmatched. The CDR3 sequence: CASSPPDRGVRGRETQYF. The CDR3 DNA reads as TGTGCCAGCTCACCACCGGACAGGGGCGTACGCGGGCGAGAGACCCAGTACTTC.

This chain links TRBV27 with TRBJ2-2; D remains unclear. The germline gives CDR1 MNHEY, CDR2 SMNVEV (reference sequence). CDR3 length: 15 amino acids. The V end was cut by 4 bases, the J end by 2 bases, with 11 bases between. CDR3 coding DNA: TGTGCCAGCAGTTCTACCCTCATAAACACCGGGGAGCTGTTTTTT. Translation: CASSSTLINTGELFF.

This clone has a single count. The chain employs TRBV13 and TRBJ2-1, with TRBD1 matching over 9 bases. Germline assignment: CDR1 PRHDT and CDR2 FYEKMQ (reference sequence). Trimming took 6 bases from V and 4 from J; bases not matched to a gene: 4. The CDR3 covers 14 residues. The CDR3 region has the DNA TGTGCCAGCAGGGGACAGGGACAATACAATGAGCAGTTCTTC. It encodes CASRGQGQYNEQFF.

The chain has TRBV6-1 and TRBJ2-3, with D perhaps matching TRBD2 (5 bases). The CDR3 totals 14 residues. Germline assignment: CDR1 MNHNS and CDR2 SASEGT. Between the trimmed V and J ends, which lost 5 bases and 4 bases, there was a span of 13 bases. CDR3 sequence: CASSRTFNPDTQYF. CDR3 nucleotides: TGTGCCAGCAGTCGGACTTTCAACCCAGATACGCAGTATTTT.

This sequence joins TRBV4-3 and TRBJ2-5, with 10 nucleotides matching TRBD2. This CDR3 spans 17 amino acids. The V gene end was trimmed by 0 bases and the J gene end by 1 base; junction bases not matched to a gene: 5. Germline CDR1 reads LGHNA; CDR2 reads YSLEER. In DNA form, the CDR3 reads TGCGCCAGCAGCCAAGATGGGAGGACTAGCGGCCAAGAGACCCAGTACTTC. It encodes CASSQDGRTSGQETQYF.

The chain carries TRBV4-2 and TRBJ2-3; D ambiguous. The CDR3 totals 13 residues. The V gene lost 3 bases and the J gene lost 2 bases, with 6 bases spanning the gap. Germline CDR1 is LGHNA and CDR2 is YNFKEQ. The CDR3 DNA reads as TGTGCCAGCAGCCACGACCACACAGATACGCAGTATTTT. Translation gives CASSHDHTDTQYF.

The chain links TRBV7-2 to TRBJ1-2; TRBD1 is a possible D gene (5 bases). The CDR3 length is 11 residues. Germline lookup yields CDR1 SGHTA and CDR2 FQGNSA. V lost 2 bases and J lost 10, with 8 bases in between. The CDR3 sequence is CASSLNRPYTF. The CDR3 DNA follows: TGTGCCAGCAGCTTAAACAGGCCCTACACCTTC. Full variable domain (remainder filled in from reference TRBV7-2 and TRBJ1-2): GAGVSQSPSNKVTEKGKDVELRCDPISGHTALYWYRQSLGQGLEFLIYFQGNSAPDKSGLPSDRFSAERTGGSVSTLTIQRTQQEDSAVYLCASSLNRPYTFGSGTRLTVV.

J is TRBJ1-1 and V is TRBV18, with TRBD1 as a possible D gene (6 bases). The V end lost 0 bases, the J end lost 5 bases, and 10 bases lay between the germline ends. The CDR3 sequence is 14 residues long. Germline V CDR1 and CDR2: KGHSH, LQKENI. CDR3 loop: CASSPPNRATEAFF. The CDR3 DNA sequence: TGTGCCAGCTCACCACCGAACAGGGCGACTGAAGCTTTCTTT.

The chain links TRBV21-1 to TRBJ1-5. TRBV21-1 is shown as a pseudogene. The CDR3 runs 14 residues. CDR3 residues: CARPKWGSNQPQHF. CDR3 coding DNA: TGTGCCAGGCCAAAATGGGGAAGCAATCAGCCCCAGCATTTT.

The chain is built from TRBV6-1 and TRBJ1-2; D uncertain. The CDR3 has 14 amino acids. Germline V CDR1 and CDR2: MNHNS, SASEGT. V was clipped by 0 bases and J by 4 bases, with 9 bases between them. CDR3 DNA sequence: TGTGCCAGCAGTGAAGCCCACGGAGCCTATGGCTACACCTTC. Residues: CASSEAHGAYGYTF.